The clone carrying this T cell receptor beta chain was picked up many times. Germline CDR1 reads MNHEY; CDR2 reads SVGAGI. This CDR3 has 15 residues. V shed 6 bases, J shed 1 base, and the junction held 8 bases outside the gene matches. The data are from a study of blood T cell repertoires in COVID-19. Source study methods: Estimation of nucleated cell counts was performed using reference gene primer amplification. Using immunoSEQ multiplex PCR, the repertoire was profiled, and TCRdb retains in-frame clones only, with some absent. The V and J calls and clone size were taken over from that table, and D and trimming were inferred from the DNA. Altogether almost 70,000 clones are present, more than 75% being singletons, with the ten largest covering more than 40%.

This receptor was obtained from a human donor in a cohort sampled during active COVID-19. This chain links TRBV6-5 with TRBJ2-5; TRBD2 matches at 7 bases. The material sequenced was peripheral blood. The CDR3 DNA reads TGTGCCAGCAGCCCCGAGGTAGCGGGCCAAGAGACCCAGTACTTC. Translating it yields CASSPEVAGQETQYF.